Sequencing of this TCR beta chain was carried out in a study of control samples from healthy donors and cancer patients. Assay: immunoSEQ multiplex PCR; the TCRdb copy retains only in-frame clones and omits some. The profile shows some 130,000 clones, approximately 92% of them singletons. The sequenced material came from blood. The TCR sequence derives from a man aged 18 to 30 in good health.

DNA of the CDR3: TGTGCCAGCAGTCTAGCGGGGGTGGGACCCTACGAGCAGTACTTC. It is translated as CASSLAGVGPYEQYF. The chain has TRBV4-2 and TRBJ2-7; 10 bases are a match to TRBD2. The CDR3 is 15 amino acids. The ends lost 6 bases at V and 2 bases at J; junction bases unmatched: 7. Germline V CDR1 and CDR2: LGHNA, YNFKEQ.